The next 6 T cell receptor beta chains were all read from a single sample in a study of CD8+CD57+ T cells in acquired aplastic anemia. Whoever was chosen for sequencing had shown CD8+CD57+ cell expansion by flow cytometry. TCR beta VDJ and CDR3 profiling used genomic DNA as template. TCRdb re-called the reads with MiXCR, one entry per CDR3 protein. The sample lists hundreds of thousands of distinct CDR3 sequences; less than 35% were seen once. The specimen was sorted CD4+, CD8+, or CD8+CD57+ T cells (not recorded which) from PBMCs. The receptor source for this set is a human donor with aplastic anemia.

The table lists this clonotype with many counts. The chain is built from TRBV7-2 and TRBJ2-7; possible D gene TRBD1, 5 bases. Trimming removed 4 bases from V and 0 bases from J, with 13 bases in between. This CDR3 spans 15 amino acids. CDR1 and CDR2 from the germline V gene are SGHTA and FQGNSA. CDR3 in DNA: TGTGCCAGCAGCTCCCCCCAGACAGCCTCCTACGAGCAGTACTTC. Its protein product is CASSSPQTASYEQYF.

This clonotype was observed a handful of times. The J gene is TRBJ1-5, the V gene TRBV5-6, with D possibly matching TRBD1 (6 bases). CDR1 and CDR2 (germline): SGHDT, YYEEEE. This CDR3 comprises 15 residues. V lost 1 base and J 3 bases, leaving 11 bases between the germline ends. The DNA for the CDR3 is TGTGCCAGCAGCTTGAGGTCAGGGGACAATCAGCCCCAGCATTTT. Protein: CASSLRSGDNQPQHF.

The V gene is TRBV20-1, the J gene TRBJ1-1; D call uncertain. CDR1 and CDR2 from the germline V gene are DFQATT and SNEGSKA (reference sequence). Trimming took off 5 bases at V and 2 bases at J, with 9 bases between the two ends. The length of the CDR3 is 12 residues. The CDR3 sequence: CSAWRENTEAFF. CDR3 DNA sequence: TGCAGTGCTTGGCGGGAAAACACTGAAGCTTTCTTT.

The chain combines TRBV5-1 with TRBJ1-6; D is perhaps TRBD1 (6 bases). The ends were cut back, 5 bases at V and 7 bases at J, with 16 bases in the middle. The germline V gene encodes CDR1 SGHRS and CDR2 YFSETQ. The CDR3 sequence is 15 residues long. This chain's CDR3 is CASSRGQAKNSPLHF. The CDR3 DNA follows: TGCGCCAGCAGTCGGGGGCAGGCGAAGAATTCACCCCTCCACTTT.

This clonotype occurred many times. V and J are TRBV7-6 and TRBJ2-7; D may be TRBD1 (6 bases). There are 13 residues in the CDR3. Germline CDR1 is SGHVS and CDR2 is FNYEAQ. Trimming stripped 6 bases from V and 4 bases from J, with 13 bases between. CDR3 amino acids: CASSSGTSYEQYF. In nucleotides, the CDR3 is TGTGCCAGCAGTTCCGGGACAAGTTACGAGCAGTACTTC.

A word on this clonotype: A read error may explain this, as a much larger clone is one base away. This chain connects TRBV10-3 to TRBJ1-3; D not certain. V lost 3 bases and J 0 bases, leaving 6 bases between the germline ends. This CDR3 spans 14 amino acids. CDR1 is ENHRY and CDR2 is SYGVKD in the germline V gene. DNA for the CDR3: TGTGCCATCAGTGACAATTTCTCTGGAAACACCATATATTTT. Protein product: CAISDNFSGNTIYF.